This T cell receptor beta chain was identified in a study of blood T cell repertoires in COVID-19. Study-wide context: Collection of acute and convalescent COVID-19 samples took place in the United States, Italy and Spain.

CDR1 is SGHTA and CDR2 is FQGNSA in the germline V gene. The CDR3 sequence is 15 residues long. Germline trimming cut 1 base from V and 10 bases from J; bases unmatched to any gene: 6. Libraries were prepared by immunoSEQ multiplex PCR; TCRdb keeps only in-frame clonotypes and omits some of them. Found here are about 230,000 clones, approximately 87% of them singletons; the top ten hold about 2.5%. The receptor comes from a woman in her 70s with active or convalescent COVID-19. The sample was peripheral blood. The chain joins TRBV7-2 to TRBJ1-6, with TRBD1 matching over 8 bases. The DNA of the CDR3 is TGTGCCAGCAGCTTAGGAGGACAGGGAAGCTCACCCCTCCACTTT. Amino acids: CASSLGGQGSSPLHF. Together with reference TRBV7-2 and TRBJ1-6, the CDR3 gives the full variable domain: GAGVSQSPSNKVTEKGKDVELRCDPISGHTALYWYRQSLGQGLEFLIYFQGNSAPDKSGLPSDRFSAERTGGSVSTLTIQRTQQEDSAVYLCASSLGGQGSSPLHFGNGTRLTVT.